The entry below gives a single T cell receptor (beta chain) sequence along with its context. Its antigen is not yet known. Qualities for individual bases were not recorded, and no much larger clone is one base off. TCRbeta rearrangements were sequenced from genomic DNA using the immunoSEQ assay at survey resolution. In the source study's methods: In the TCR sequencing data, the lowest productive clonotype frequency that could be detected was 2.59 x 10-5. Analyses included only productive TCRbeta rearrangements, meaning complete and in-frame sequences. Sample clonality was computed as Simpson clonality in the immunoSEQ Analyzer version 3.0. Based on frequency, clones were grouped as very rare, small, medium, large (1-20%) or hyperexpanded (>20%). Generation probabilities were estimated with OLGA 1.2.3, V-gene circos plots were generated with VDJtools, specificities were searched for in VDJdb, and CDR3 motifs were identified with GLIPH. TCRdb's version of the immuneACCESS table is confined to in-frame rearrangements and falls short of the full clone set. An unresolved V gene accounts for under half of the shortfall where checked; the remainder is of unknown origin. V, J and clone size reflect that table, while D and trimming were determined from the DNA. The sample table shows 20,000 to 25,000 clones, and about 80% are seen once. About 8.6% of the sample is held by the ten biggest clonotypes.

The V end loses 4 bases and the J end loses 1 base, and a stretch of 18 bases separates them. Spanning cysteine to phenylalanine, the CDR3 consists of 16 amino acids. Here the CDR3 DNA is all that survives: 48 bases in frame from base 1. CDR1 and CDR2 were assigned from the germline V gene (reference sequence) as SGHNT and YYREEE. The sample comes from a study of STAT5B mutations in CD4+ large granular lymphocyte leukemia (dated by TCRdb to between 2021 and 2024). About the study as a whole: Among the healthy controls, the CDR3 'QG' motif was associated with a particular HLA allele. The study compared the TCRbeta repertoires of patients with CD4+ T-cell large granular lymphocyte leukemia against those of healthy blood donors. Flow cytometry on FACSCanto II or FACSVerse showed that the purified fractions were more than 95% pure among lymphocytes.

Buffy coats from over 35 blood donors, supplied by the Finnish Red Cross blood service, were used as healthy controls. All TCR-sequenced material derived from peripheral blood: patient blood samples and healthy donor buffy coats. Peripheral blood mononuclear cells were isolated by Ficoll-Hypaque gradient centrifugation. Magnetic purification was used to isolate CD4+ cells from the buffy coats of the healthy controls. Genomic DNA was extracted using the Gentra Puregene Cell and Tissue kit, and a Qubit 2.0 fluorometer was used to quantify it. General conclusions and limits of the study: Data were not HLA-matched; higher clonality in CD4+ versus CD8+ T-LGLL could reflect the relatively small sample size. Enrichment of TRBV06-family usage was observed among the top patient clones (8/27) relative to healthy controls (2/35). Main leukemic clonotypes were private to each patient, although roughly 26% appeared at low frequency in other patients' non-leukemic repertoires. Compared with healthy CD4+ repertoires, CD4-sorted patient repertoires appeared more clonal, and this difference remained even after the putative leukemic clones were removed.

The sample taken for sequencing was CD4+ T cells from blood buffy coats. The clonotype originates from a human donor in good health. Here the chain combines TRBV5-4 and TRBJ2-7; the D gene is perhaps TRBD1, on 6 matching bases. The nucleotide sequence is TGTGCCAGCAGCCCCTACCCGGACAGCGCATCCTACGAGCAGTACTTC. Its translation reads: CASSPYPDSASYEQYF.